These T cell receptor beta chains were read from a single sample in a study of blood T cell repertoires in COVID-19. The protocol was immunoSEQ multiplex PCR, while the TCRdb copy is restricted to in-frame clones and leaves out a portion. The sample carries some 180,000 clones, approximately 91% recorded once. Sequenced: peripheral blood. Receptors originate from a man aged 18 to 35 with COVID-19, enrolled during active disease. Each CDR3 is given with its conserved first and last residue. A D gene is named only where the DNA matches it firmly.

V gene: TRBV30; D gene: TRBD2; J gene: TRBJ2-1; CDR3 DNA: TGTGCCTGGAGTCCCCTAGCGGGAGGGCCGGGGGATGAGCAGTTCTTC; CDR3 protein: CAWSPLAGGPGDEQFF
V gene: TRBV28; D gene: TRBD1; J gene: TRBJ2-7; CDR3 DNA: TGTGCCAGCAGTAACCCGGGACAGGGTGCCTACGAGCAGTACTTC; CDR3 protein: CASSNPGQGAYEQYF
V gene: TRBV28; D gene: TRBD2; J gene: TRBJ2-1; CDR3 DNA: TGTGCCAGCAGTGGGTTCATAGGACTAGCGGGAGATACGCATGAGCAGTTCTTC; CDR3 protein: CASSGFIGLAGDTHEQFF
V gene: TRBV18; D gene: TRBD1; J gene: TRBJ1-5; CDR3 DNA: TGTGCCAGCTCCCGGGACAGGGCCAATCAGCCCCAGCATTTT; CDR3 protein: CASSRDRANQPQHF
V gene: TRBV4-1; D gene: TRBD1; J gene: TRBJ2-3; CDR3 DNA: TGCGCCAGCAGCGTTCGGGACAGGGGGTTAGCAGATACGCAGTATTTT; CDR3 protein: CASSVRDRGLADTQYF
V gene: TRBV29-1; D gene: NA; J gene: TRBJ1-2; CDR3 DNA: TGCAGCGTCCCGGGGGGGGCGAAGGGCTACACCTTC; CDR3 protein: CSVPGGAKGYTF
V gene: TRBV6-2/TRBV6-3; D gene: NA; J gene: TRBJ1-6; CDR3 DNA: TGTGCCAGCAGTTACTCGAGGGCCGCGGAATCACCCCTCCACTTT; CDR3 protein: CASSYSRAAESPLHF
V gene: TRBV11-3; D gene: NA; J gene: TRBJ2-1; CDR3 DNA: TGTGCCAGCAGCCGAGGGGCTAGCGTCTACAATGAGCAGTTCTTC; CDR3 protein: CASSRGASVYNEQFF
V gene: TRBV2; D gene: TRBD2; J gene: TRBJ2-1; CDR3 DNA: TGTGCCAGCAGTGTGGGGCGGGAGGGGCAGTTCTTC; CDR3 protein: CASSVGREGQFF
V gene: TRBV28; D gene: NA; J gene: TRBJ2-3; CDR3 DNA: TGTGCCAGCAGTTTACCTCCTACTAGCAGTACAGATACGCAGTATTTT; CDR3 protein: CASSLPPTSSTDTQYF
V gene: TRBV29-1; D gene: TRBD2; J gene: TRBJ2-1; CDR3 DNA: TGCAGCGTTCCATCCGGGACTAGCGGGGCTGAGCAGTTCTTC; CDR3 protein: CSVPSGTSGAEQFF
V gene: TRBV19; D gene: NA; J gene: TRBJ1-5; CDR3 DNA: TGTGCCAGTAGTATGGGGGGAGGTAGCAATCAGCCCCAGCATTTT; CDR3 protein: CASSMGGGSNQPQHF
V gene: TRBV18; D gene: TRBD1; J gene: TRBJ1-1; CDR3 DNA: TGTGCCAGCTCACCACTCGGGACAGGGTACAGCACTGAAGCTTTCTTT; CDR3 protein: CASSPLGTGYSTEAFF
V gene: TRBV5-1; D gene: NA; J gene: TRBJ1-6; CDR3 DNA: TGCGCCAGCAGCTTGGACAGGGTAGGGGGATCACCCCTCCACTTT; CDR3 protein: CASSLDRVGGSPLHF
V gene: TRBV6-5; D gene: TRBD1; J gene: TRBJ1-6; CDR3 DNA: TGTGCCAGCAGTACAGGGGTTAGAGATTCACCCCTCCACTTT; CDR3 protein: CASSTGVRDSPLHF
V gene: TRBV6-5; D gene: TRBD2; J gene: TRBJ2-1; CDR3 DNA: TGTGCCAGCAGTTACTCCGGGACTAGAAGCGGTGAGCAGTTCTTC; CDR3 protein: CASSYSGTRSGEQFF
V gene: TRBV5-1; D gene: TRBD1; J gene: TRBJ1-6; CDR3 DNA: TGCGCCACCAAAGCCGGGACAGAACAGAATTCACCCCTCCACTTT; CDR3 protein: CATKAGTEQNSPLHF
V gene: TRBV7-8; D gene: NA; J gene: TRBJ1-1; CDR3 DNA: TGTGCCAGCAGCCCGAGGGATTTAAGGACTGAAGCTTTCTTT; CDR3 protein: CASSPRDLRTEAFF
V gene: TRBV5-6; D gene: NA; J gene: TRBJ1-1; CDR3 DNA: TGTGCCAGCAGCATGGATTGGGGGGGTTCGGTAGCTTTCTTT; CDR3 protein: CASSMDWGGSVAFF
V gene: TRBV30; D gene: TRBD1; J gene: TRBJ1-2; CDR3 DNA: TGTGCCTGGAACCCGGACAGGGGCTATGGCTACACCTTC; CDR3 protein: CAWNPDRGYGYTF
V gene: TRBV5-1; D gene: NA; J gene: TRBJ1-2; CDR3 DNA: TGCGCCAGCAGCTTGGGGACAGCAACTCCACGTCATTTC; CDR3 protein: CASSLGTATPRHF
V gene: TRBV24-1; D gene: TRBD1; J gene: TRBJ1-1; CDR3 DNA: TGTGCCACCAGCGCACCGGGACAGGGGACCACTGAAGCTTTCTTT; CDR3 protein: CATSAPGQGTTEAFF
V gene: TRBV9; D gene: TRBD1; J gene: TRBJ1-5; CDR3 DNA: TGTGCCAGCAGTCGACAGGGGGTTCAGCCCCAGCATTTT; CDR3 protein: CASSRQGVQPQHF
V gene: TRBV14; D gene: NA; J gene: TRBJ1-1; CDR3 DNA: TGTGCCAGCAGCCAAGTCTCGGGGGCTGAAGCTTTCTTT; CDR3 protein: CASSQVSGAEAFF